These 23 T cell receptor beta chains came from one sample sequenced in a study of T cell clones after liver transplantation. Generated by immunoSEQ multiplex PCR, the TCRdb table keeps only in-frame clones and is missing some. Of tens of thousands of clones listed, about 70% are singletons. Sequencing was performed on CD4+ T cells from blood, taken at the approximately 15-month timepoint. The source is a human patient who received a liver transplant. Part of the T cells may come from the graft donor.

The chain joins TRBV7-6 to TRBJ2-3; D gene uncertain. CDR1 is SGHVS, CDR2 FNYEAQ, per germline. Trimming cost V 5 bases and J 1 base, with 7 bases left between them. This CDR3 is 13 amino acids long. The CDR3 region is CASSAGGTDTQYF. CDR3 bases: TGTGCCAGCAGCGCCGGTGGCACAGATACGCAGTATTTT.

The chain recombines TRBV7-2 with TRBJ2-3; weak D call: TRBD1 (6 bases). The CDR3 consists of 15 residues. V shed 4 bases and J shed 6 bases, with 17 bases lying between them. CDR1 SGHTA and CDR2 FQGNSA come from the germline V gene. The CDR3 nucleotides read TGTGCCAGCAGCTCCCAGGGGTCCGAGGGCGATACGCAGTATTTT. As protein: CASSSQGSEGDTQYF.

This chain connects TRBV5-1 to TRBJ2-1; the D call may be TRBD1 or TRBD2 (7 bases each). Between the trimmed V and J ends, which lost 6 bases and 0 bases, there was a span of 19 bases. Germline-derived CDR1 and CDR2 are SGHRS and YFSETQ. The CDR3 has 17 residues. This CDR3 is CASKLGGGGSSYNEQFF. Here the CDR3 DNA reads TGCGCCAGCAAATTAGGAGGGGGCGGGAGCTCCTACAATGAGCAGTTCTTC.

V and J are TRBV5-4 and TRBJ2-2, with TRBD1 identical over 8 bases. The CDR3 sequence is 14 residues long. With V trimmed by 8 bases and J by 4 bases, 7 bases remained unmatched. The germline CDR1 and CDR2 sequences are SGHNT and YYREEE (reference sequence). The CDR3 DNA follows: TGTGCCAGTGCCGGGACAGGTTTCACCGGGGAGCTGTTTTTT. It codes for CASAGTGFTGELFF. Combining the CDR3 with reference TRBV5-4 and TRBJ2-2 gives the whole variable domain ETGVTQSPTHLIKTRGQQVTLRCSSQSGHNTVSWYQQALGQGPQFIFQYYREEENGRGNFPPRFSGLQFPNYSSELNVNALELDDSALYLCASAGTGFTGELFFGEGSRLTVL.

Points on this clone: This same CDR3 is encoded by further DNA sequences in the sample. The V and J genes are TRBV29-1 and TRBJ2-5; 7 bases are a match to TRBD1. The CDR3 contains 12 residues. The germline V gene has CDR1 SQVTM and CDR2 ANQGSEA. V lost 2 bases and J lost 4; bases outside the gene matches: 1. For the CDR3, the DNA is TGCAGCGTTGAATCAGGGGGAGAGACCCAGTACTTC. Its translation is CSVESGGETQYF.

The V call is TRBV7-9, the J call TRBJ2-2, with no clear D. There are 16 residues in the CDR3. Germline V lookup: CDR1 SEHNR, CDR2 FQNEAQ (reference sequence). With 2 bases removed from V and 7 bases from J, the gap between germline ends came to 17 bases. CDR3 protein: CASSLFADPLSGELFF. For the CDR3, the DNA is TGTGCCAGCAGCTTATTTGCGGATCCCCTTAGCGGGGAGCTGTTTTTT.

This clone was picked up a small number of times. The chain has TRBV13 and TRBJ2-7, with a tentative D call TRBD2 (6 bases). V dropped 6 bases and J dropped 0 bases, with 21 bases sitting between them. The CDR3 runs 17 residues. Per the germline V gene, CDR1 is PRHDT and CDR2 is FYEKMQ (reference sequence). The CDR3 bases are TGTGCCAGCAGGACATCTTACCGGGACTCCAGCTCCTACGAGCAGTACGTC. This sequence encodes CASRTSYRDSSSYEQYV.

This clone was seen only once. V usage is TRBV4-1 and J usage is TRBJ2-2; 7 nucleotides match TRBD2. Germline V CDR1 and CDR2: MGHRA, YSYEKL. This CDR3 has 15 amino acids. With V trimmed by 4 bases and J by 4 bases, 6 bases remained unmatched. This chain's CDR3 is CASSLGEGFTGELFF. CDR3 DNA: TGCGCCAGCAGCCTGGGGGAGGGGTTCACCGGGGAGCTGTTTTTT.

The chain is built from TRBV7-2 and TRBJ2-3; 14 positions agree with TRBD2. The CDR3 extends over 16 amino acids. With V trimmed by 0 bases and J by 5 bases, 1 base remained unmatched. Per germline, CDR1 SGHTA and CDR2 FQGNSA. CDR3 loop: CASSLAGTSGRDTQYF. CDR3 nucleotides: TGTGCCAGCAGCTTAGCGGGGACTAGCGGGAGAGATACGCAGTATTTT.

The chain combines TRBV7-2 with TRBJ2-7; D gene ambiguous. Germline CDR1 SGHTA, CDR2 FQGNSA. With 1 base removed from V and 7 bases from J, the gap between germline ends came to 8 bases. CDR3 length: 12 residues. Written as DNA, the CDR3 is TGTGCCAGCAGCTTAGGGGTTGGGGAGCAGTACGTC. This codes for CASSLGVGEQYV.

This clone appeared a few times. V usage is TRBV5-1 and J usage is TRBJ2-1, with a weak D call TRBD1 (6 bases). Looked up from germline, CDR1 is SGHRS and CDR2 is YFSETQ. The CDR3 runs 14 residues. V lost 3 bases and J lost 1, with 8 bases in between. The CDR3 DNA sequence: TGCGCCAGCAGCTCGGGACAATCCTACAATGAGCAGTTCTTC. Protein sequence: CASSSGQSYNEQFF.

The rearrangement uses TRBV18 and TRBJ2-7; perhaps TRBD1 as D (6 bases). Germline V gene sequence: CDR1 KGHSH, CDR2 LQKENI. The V end lost 2 bases, the J end lost 5 bases, and 7 bases lay between the germline ends. The CDR3 totals 12 residues. CDR3: CASSPGGNEQYV. CDR3 coding DNA: TGTGCCAGCTCACCAGGGGGCAACGAGCAGTACGTC.

This clone was seen just once. One end of the junction fails to match germline, which may point to a read error. The chain employs TRBV11-1 and TRBJ1-1; 9 nucleotides align to TRBD1. Germline V gene data show CDR1 as SGHAT and CDR2 as FQDESV (reference sequence). CDR3 length equals 14 residues. The CDR3 sequence: CASSNIPGTGSPRF. CDR3 in DNA: TGTGCCAGCAGCAATATTCCCGGGACAGGGTCCCCTCGATTT.

The chain is built from TRBV2 and TRBJ2-5, with TRBD1 as a possible D gene (5 bases). The CDR3 contains 15 residues. Germline assignment: CDR1 SNHLY and CDR2 FYNNEI. Trimming shortened V by 6 bases and J by 3 bases, and 17 bases separated the two germline ends. CDR3 in DNA: TGTGCCAGCAGGAGACAGTGGGAATCAGAAGAGACCCAGTACTTC. Its translation: CASRRQWESEETQYF.

This clone was seen more than once but under ten times. V and J are TRBV7-9 and TRBJ2-3, with D uncertain. Germline V gene lookup returns CDR1 SEHNR and CDR2 FQNEAQ (reference sequence). Trimming took off 2 bases at V and 3 bases at J, with 12 bases between the two ends. CDR3 length equals 15 residues. CDR3: CASSLSSRTTDTQYF. The DNA of the CDR3 is TGTGCCAGCAGCTTATCCAGCCGGACGACAGATACGCAGTATTTT.

Here the CDR3 DNA reads TGTGCCAGCAGCTTAATTAGGGGGGCAACTAATGAAAAACTGTTTTTT. This codes for CASSLIRGATNEKLFF. The chain employs TRBV7-2 and TRBJ1-4, with a weak D call TRBD1 (6 bases). CDR1 is SGHTA and CDR2 is FQGNSA in the germline V gene. V was trimmed by 2 bases and J by 0 bases, leaving 10 bases between them. This CDR3 contains 16 residues.

V and J are TRBV15 and TRBJ1-2; no definite D call. The V end lost 0 bases, the J end lost 7 bases, and 9 bases lay between the germline ends. This CDR3 is built from 13 residues. Germline V gene data show CDR1 as LNHNV and CDR2 as YYDKDF (reference sequence). The CDR3 bases are TGTGCCACCAGCAGAGATCGCGGAGTTGGCTACACCTTC. Amino acid sequence: CATSRDRGVGYTF.

This clone showed up just a few times. The chain has TRBV28 and TRBJ2-3; TRBD2 agrees at 9 bases. Germline lookup yields CDR1 MDHEN and CDR2 SYDVKM. The length of the CDR3 is 14 residues. With 10 bases clipped from V and 6 bases from J, the junction kept 11 bases outside the gene matches. The CDR3 DNA sequence: TGTGCCACCGCAATAGCGGGGGTGGAGGATACGCAGTATTTT. Translated: CATAIAGVEDTQYF.

The rearrangement joins TRBV19 to TRBJ1-2; a possible D gene is TRBD1 (5 bases). In germline, CDR1 is LNHDA, CDR2 SQIVND (reference sequence). This CDR3 comprises 15 residues. Trimming left V 7 bases short and J 2 bases short, with 17 bases between. CDR3 sequence: CASNDERGENYGYTF. The CDR3 DNA reads as TGTGCCAGTAATGATGAGAGAGGGGAGAACTATGGCTACACCTTC.

Points on this clone: One junction end disagrees with the germline gene, perhaps due to a read error. This chain connects TRBV9 to TRBJ2-3; the match to TRBD2 covers 10 bases. CDR3 size: 17 residues. Germline V gene lookup returns CDR1 SGDLS and CDR2 YYNGEE. The CDR3 spells CVSSVRTSGRGTDTQYF. CDR3 nucleotides: TGTGTCAGCAGCGTAAGGACTAGCGGCCGGGGCACAGATACGCAGTATTTT. The whole variable domain, remainder taken from reference TRBV9 and TRBJ2-3, is DSGVTQTPKHLITATGQRVTLRCSPRSGDLSVYWYQQSLDQGLQFLIQYYNGEERAKGNILERFSAQQFPDLHSELNLSSLELGDSALYFCVSSVRTSGRGTDTQYFGPGTRLTVL.

The chain has TRBV11-3 and TRBJ2-5; 9 bases are a match to TRBD2. The CDR3 has 16 amino acids. J gave up 2 bases and V 5 bases, and 9 bases lay outside the gene matches. Germline CDR1 SGHNT, CDR2 YENEEA. The chain's CDR3 is CASSPLTSGPQETQYF. The CDR3, as DNA: TGTGCCAGCAGCCCGTTGACTAGCGGCCCACAAGAGACCCAGTACTTC.

The chain links TRBV5-1 to TRBJ2-6; D is perhaps TRBD2 (6 bases). The CDR3 contains 17 residues. Germline V lookup: CDR1 SGHRS, CDR2 YFSETQ. V dropped 4 bases and J dropped 3 bases, with 17 bases sitting between them. CDR3: CASSMGGELYGANVLTF. The DNA for the CDR3 is TGCGCCAGCAGCATGGGGGGAGAGTTATATGGGGCCAACGTCCTGACTTTC.

The chain employs TRBV7-8 and TRBJ1-2; D may be TRBD1 (5 bases). Trimming removed 0 bases at V and 3 bases at J, with 5 bases between. The CDR3 totals 13 residues. CDR1 is SGHVS and CDR2 is FQNEAQ in the germline V gene. CDR3 sequence (DNA): TGTGCCAGCAGCTTAGCAGGGGACTATGGCTACACCTTC. This codes for CASSLAGDYGYTF. Full variable domain (missing parts from reference TRBV7-8 and TRBJ1-2): GAGVSQSPRYKVAKRGQDVALRCDPISGHVSLFWYQQALGQGPEFLTYFQNEAQLDKSGLPSDRFFAERPEGSVSTLKIQRTQQEDSAVYLCASSLAGDYGYTFGSGTRLTVV.